The 17 T cell receptor beta chains given below trace back to one sample, sequenced in a study of OX40 agonist ivuxolimab in advanced cancers. Method: immunoSEQ multiplex PCR; TCRdb's copy keeps in-frame clones and lacks some. Altogether almost 50,000 clones are present, about 86% being singletons, with the ten largest covering approximately 1.7%. The starting material was CD4+ or CD8+ T cells sorted from blood, obtained in a trial of the OX40 agonist ivuxolimab. These TCRs come from an adult with an advanced solid tumor such as melanoma, head and neck, liver or kidney cancer.

The chain carries TRBV6-1 and TRBJ2-2; no clear D. Germline V gene lookup returns CDR1 MNHNS and CDR2 SASEGT. V gave up 8 bases and J gave up 5 bases, with 15 bases separating them. This CDR3 contains 14 residues. CDR3 DNA: TGTGCCAGCCCTCCCGAATGGGAAACCGGGGAGCTGTTTTTT. Its protein is CASPPEWETGELFF.

The chain employs TRBV19 and TRBJ2-1; D is ambiguous. The CDR3 runs to 14 residues. Trimming stripped 7 bases from V and 2 bases from J, with 12 bases between. Germline V gene lookup returns CDR1 LNHDA and CDR2 SQIVND (reference sequence). The CDR3 here is CASKQVLTYNEQFF. CDR3 DNA: TGTGCCAGTAAGCAGGTTCTTACCTACAATGAGCAGTTCTTC.

This clone is labeled as medium-sized. The chain joins TRBV7-2 to TRBJ1-2; D remains ambiguous. The CDR3 covers 14 residues. Between the trimmed V and J ends, which lost 3 bases and 0 bases, there was a span of 8 bases. Germline V CDR1 and CDR2: SGHTA, FQGNSA. DNA for the CDR3: TGTGCCAGCAGCTTCCAAGAAGCTAACTATGGCTACACCTTC. Translation: CASSFQEANYGYTF. Drawing the rest from reference TRBV7-2 and TRBJ1-2, the complete variable domain is GAGVSQSPSNKVTEKGKDVELRCDPISGHTALYWYRQSLGQGLEFLIYFQGNSAPDKSGLPSDRFSAERTGGSVSTLTIQRTQQEDSAVYLCASSFQEANYGYTFGSGTRLTVV.

The chain joins TRBV11-3 to TRBJ2-1; no clear D. This CDR3 comprises 18 residues. The V gene lost 1 base and the J gene lost 0 bases, with 16 bases spanning the gap. Germline V gene lookup returns CDR1 SGHNT and CDR2 YENEEA. CDR3 region: CASSLVSVPPGSYNEQFF. The CDR3 coding sequence is TGTGCCAGCAGCTTAGTATCGGTACCACCGGGCTCCTACAATGAGCAGTTCTTC.

The count of this clone is one. This sequence joins TRBV6-6 and TRBJ1-3; D not resolved. The CDR3 loop spans 15 amino acids. The germline gives CDR1 MNHNY, CDR2 SVGAGI (reference sequence). The V end lost 2 bases, the J end lost 2 bases, and 10 bases lay between the germline ends. DNA of the CDR3: TGTGCCAGCAGTTACGATCTGGGTACTGGAAACACCATATATTTT. This translates into CASSYDLGTGNTIYF.

The rearrangement joins TRBV12-5 to TRBJ2-5, with D possibly being TRBD2 (5 bases). V was shortened by 1 base and J by 2 bases, with 8 bases between the two germline ends. Germline V gives CDR1 LGHNT, CDR2 FRNRAP. The CDR3 contains 14 residues. The CDR3 loop reads CASGLGGIQETQYF. In DNA, the CDR3 is TGTGCTAGTGGTTTGGGAGGGATACAAGAGACCCAGTACTTC.

In its sample, this clone was seen a few times. The rearrangement uses TRBV11-2 and TRBJ2-7; 7 bases agree with TRBD1. The CDR3 sequence is 14 residues long. V lost 0 bases to trimming and J lost 4 bases; unmatched junction nucleotides: 3. From germline, CDR1 is SGHAT and CDR2 FQNNGV. The CDR3 loop is CASSLEPGGYEQYF. CDR3 nucleotides: TGTGCCAGCAGCTTAGAGCCAGGGGGATACGAGCAGTACTTC.

The CDR3 region is CASSLAGTVRNTEAFF. CDR3 DNA: TGTGCCAGCAGCTTAGCCGGGACAGTCCGGAACACTGAAGCTTTCTTT. The chain carries TRBV11-1 and TRBJ1-1; TRBD1 matches at 7 bases. Germline CDR1 and CDR2: SGHAT and FQDESV (reference sequence). This CDR3 is built from 16 residues. The junction had 5 bases not matched to a gene; V was cut back by 0 bases and J by 1 base. Full variable domain (rest looked up from reference TRBV11-1 and TRBJ1-1): EAEVAQSPRYKITEKSQAVAFWCDPISGHATLYWYRQILGQGPELLVQFQDESVVDDSQLPKDRFSAERLKGVDSTLKIQPAELGDSAMYLCASSLAGTVRNTEAFFGQGTRLTVV.

This chain connects TRBV7-2 to TRBJ1-1; no clear D gene. Trimming stripped 3 bases from V and 7 bases from J, with 6 bases between. The CDR3 contains 11 residues. Germline V gene sequence: CDR1 SGHTA, CDR2 FQGNSA. The CDR3 bases are TGTGCCAGCAGCTTTGCGGTTGAAGCTTTCTTT. Translation: CASSFAVEAFF.

Here the CDR3 reads CASSLTGGLGEKLFF. The DNA for the CDR3 is TGCGCCAGCAGCTTGACAGGGGGCCTTGGAGAAAAACTGTTTTTT. V gene TRBV5-1 combines with J gene TRBJ1-4; 9 bases map to TRBD1. The V segment lost 1 base and the J segment 8 bases; nucleotides outside the gene matches: 6. In germline, CDR1 is SGHRS, CDR2 YFSETQ. The CDR3 covers 15 residues.

The chain joins TRBV27 to TRBJ1-2; D unclear. This CDR3 comprises 13 residues. Trimming removed 2 bases from V and 6 bases from J, with 10 bases in between. The germline V gene encodes CDR1 MNHEY and CDR2 SMNVEV (reference sequence). As DNA, the CDR3 is TGTGCCAGCAGTTTAGGAGCTGAAGATGGCTACACCTTC. Translating gives CASSLGAEDGYTF.

The chain employs TRBV7-9 and TRBJ2-6, with D possibly being TRBD1 (5 bases). Germline V lookup: CDR1 SEHNR, CDR2 FQNEAQ (reference sequence). The CDR3 contains 17 residues. Between the trimmed V and J ends, which lost 2 bases and 2 bases, there was a span of 13 bases. The CDR3 is CASSLITGAAGANVLTF. DNA for the CDR3: TGTGCCAGCAGCTTAATTACAGGAGCCGCTGGGGCCAACGTCCTGACTTTC.

This clone appeared once. The chain joins TRBV28 to TRBJ1-2, with a possible D match to TRBD1 (5 bases). Germline CDR1 and CDR2: MDHEN and SYDVKM. Trimming pared 5 bases from V and 10 bases from J, leaving 17 bases between. This CDR3 is 13 amino acids long. CDR3 residues: CASSPMDTRLYTF. CDR3 DNA: TGTGCCAGCAGTCCCATGGACACTAGACTCTACACCTTC.

This chain connects TRBV25-1 to TRBJ2-7; no clear D gene. The CDR3 length is 12 residues. Trimming shortened V by 2 bases and J by 6 bases, and 8 bases separated the two germline ends. The germline CDR1 and CDR2 sequences are MGHDK and SYGVNS. CDR3 amino acids: CASSEDLAEQYF. CDR3 coding DNA: TGTGCCAGCAGTGAAGACTTGGCCGAGCAGTACTTC.

The chain couples TRBV30 to TRBJ2-6, with D perhaps matching TRBD1 (5 bases). Germline assignment: CDR1 GTSNPN and CDR2 SVGIG (reference sequence). Trimming stripped 4 bases from V and 2 bases from J, with 12 bases between. This CDR3 contains 15 residues. The DNA of the CDR3 is TGTGCCTGGACCCGAGGACATGCTGGGGCCAACGTCCTGACTTTC. Amino acids: CAWTRGHAGANVLTF.

The chain couples TRBV10-3 to TRBJ1-2; 7 nucleotides align to TRBD1. The CDR3 runs 14 residues. V was clipped by 0 bases and J by 4 bases; unmatched bases: 2. From germline, CDR1 is ENHRY and CDR2 SYGVKD. CDR3 coding DNA: TGTGCCATCAGTGAGTCACAGGGGTTCTATGGCTACACCTTC. Translated: CAISESQGFYGYTF.

The table lists this clone with a count of one. This rearrangement joins TRBV18 to TRBJ1-4, with 10 bases identical to TRBD1. Trimming removed 1 base from V and 0 bases from J; junction bases left unmatched: 2. From germline, CDR1 is KGHSH and CDR2 LQKENI. The CDR3 consists of 17 residues. The CDR3 sequence: CASSPRGQGSTNEKLFF. In DNA, the CDR3 is TGTGCCAGCTCACCACGGGGACAGGGGTCAACTAATGAAAAACTGTTTTTT.